The 26 T cell receptor beta chains below all came from one sample that was sequenced in a study of cytomegalovirus exposure and HLA in healthy donors. Primers included in the PCR were 60 Vbeta and 13 Jbeta primers. Profiled with immunoSEQ multiplex PCR; TCRdb holds only in-frame clones, not every one. The sample includes 200,000 to 250,000 clones. Sequenced material: PBMCs. The receptors were sampled from a girl aged 2-10 years in good health and CMV-seropositive.

The V and J genes are TRBV6-5 and TRBJ2-7, with a tentative D call TRBD2 (6 bases). CDR3 length: 16 residues. V gave up 4 bases and J gave up 6 bases, with 22 bases separating them. Germline CDR1 is MNHEY and CDR2 is SVGAGI. CDR3 amino acids: CASSSAQLAVMPEQYF. Written as DNA, the CDR3 is TGTGCCAGCAGTTCCGCCCAACTAGCCGTTATGCCCGAGCAGTACTTC.

The CDR3 region is CASSLVWGAVPSQTDPPYGYTF. CDR3 nucleotide sequence: TGTGCCAGCAGTTTGGTTTGGGGAGCAGTTCCTTCCCAAACGGATCCTCCTTATGGCTACACCTTC. The chain couples TRBV28 to TRBJ1-2; no reliable D call. The V end was cut by 3 bases, the J end by 5 bases, with 37 bases between. This CDR3 contains 22 residues. Per germline, CDR1 MDHEN and CDR2 SYDVKM.

The chain combines TRBV27 with TRBJ2-1, with 8 bases matching TRBD2. CDR3 size: 14 residues. Germline CDR1 is MNHEY and CDR2 is SMNVEV (reference sequence). The J segment lost 6 bases and the V segment lost 5 bases, leaving 6 bases of the junction unmatched. The CDR3 spells CASSLGTSSNEQFF. CDR3 nucleotide sequence: TGTGCCAGCAGTCTGGGGACTAGTTCCAATGAGCAGTTCTTC.

CDR3 DNA: TGTGCCAGTAGCGAGGTGCGGACTGAAGCTTTCTTT. As protein: CASSEVRTEAFF. The gene calls are TRBV19 and TRBJ1-1; D gene ambiguous. V was pared by 6 bases and J by 5 bases, with 10 bases between. CDR3 length: 12 residues. CDR1 and CDR2 (germline): LNHDA, SQIVND (reference sequence).

This chain links TRBV6-1 with TRBJ2-7, with 7 nucleotides matching TRBD1. From germline, CDR1 is MNHNS and CDR2 SASEGT. V gave up 10 bases and J gave up 2 bases; unmatched junction bases: 5. CDR3 length: 12 amino acids. CDR3 residues: CAIRQGTYEQYF. DNA for the CDR3: TGTGCCATCAGACAGGGCACCTACGAGCAGTACTTC.

This chain uses TRBV11-2 with TRBJ2-3, with 8 positions matching TRBD2. The CDR3 loop spans 18 amino acids. V was pared by 4 bases and J by 7 bases, with 19 bases of the junction left unmatched. In germline, CDR1 is SGHAT, CDR2 FQNNGV. The CDR3 here is CASSSSPRGGTSEHTQYF. DNA for the CDR3: TGTGCCAGCAGCTCATCGCCCCGGGGGGGGACGAGCGAGCATACGCAGTATTTT.

The rearrangement joins TRBV7-2 to TRBJ2-2; 10 bases fit TRBD2. J lost 6 bases, V lost 3 bases, and 10 bases had no gene match. There are 17 residues in the CDR3. Germline V gene sequence: CDR1 SGHTA, CDR2 FQGNSA. In DNA form, the CDR3 reads TGTGCCAGCAGCTTCGCTAGCGGGGGATTCCGGGCCGGGGAGCTGTTTTTT. This translates into CASSFASGGFRAGELFF. Filled out from reference TRBV7-2 and TRBJ2-2, the complete variable domain reads GAGVSQSPSNKVTEKGKDVELRCDPISGHTALYWYRQSLGQGLEFLIYFQGNSAPDKSGLPSDRFSAERTGGSVSTLTIQRTQQEDSAVYLCASSFASGGFRAGELFFGEGSRLTVL.

As DNA, the CDR3 is TGCGCCAGCAGCCCACTAGCGGGAGTAAGTTTGCGTAGCACAGATACGCAGTATTTT. Translating it yields CASSPLAGVSLRSTDTQYF. The V and J genes are TRBV5-1 and TRBJ2-3, with 11 bases that match TRBD2. The germline gives CDR1 SGHRS, CDR2 YFSETQ. The CDR3 sequence is 19 residues long. V trimming: 4 bases; J trimming: 0 bases; junction bases outside the gene matches: 13.

The chain has TRBV11-3 and TRBJ2-1, with D perhaps TRBD1 (5 bases). This CDR3 contains 13 residues. Trimming removed 1 base at V and 6 bases at J, with 7 bases between. CDR1 is SGHNT, CDR2 YENEEA, per germline. Written as DNA, the CDR3 is TGTGCCAGCAGCTTAGGTAGGGGCAATGAGCAGTTCTTC. Its translation: CASSLGRGNEQFF.

The chain recombines TRBV28 with TRBJ2-5, with 9 positions matching TRBD2. The CDR3 covers 17 residues. V lost 2 bases to trimming and J lost 4 bases; unmatched junction nucleotides: 11. Germline V gives CDR1 MDHEN, CDR2 SYDVKM. The CDR3 protein is CASSLTREGPQSETQYF. The CDR3 coding sequence is TGTGCCAGCAGTTTAACGCGGGAGGGCCCTCAGTCAGAGACCCAGTACTTC.

The DNA of the CDR3 is TGTGCCAGCAGCTTGGTCAGGGGGACAGCCTCTATGTTCGAGCAGTACTTC. This codes for CASSLVRGTASMFEQYF. The V gene is TRBV5-6, the J gene TRBJ2-5, with 7 bases lining up with TRBD1. The J call may be mistaken, given a closer DNA end match to TRBJ2-7. The germline V gene encodes CDR1 SGHDT and CDR2 YYEEEE. The CDR3 contains 17 residues.

This chain uses TRBV20-1 with TRBJ2-1; tentatively, D is TRBD2 (5 bases). The CDR3 contains 10 residues. Germline V gene sequence: CDR1 DFQATT, CDR2 SNEGSKA (reference sequence). Trimming removed 6 bases from V and 7 bases from J, with 7 bases in between. This CDR3 is CSARANEQFF. CDR3 DNA sequence: TGCAGTGCGCGGGCAAATGAGCAGTTCTTC.

The rearrangement links TRBV5-8 to TRBJ1-2; D may be TRBD1 (5 bases). The ends were cut back, 4 bases at V and 3 bases at J, with 13 bases in the middle. Germline values: CDR1 SGHTS, CDR2 YDEGEE. CDR3 length equals 14 residues. DNA for the CDR3: TGTGCCAGCAGCCGAGGGAGGGGTGACTATGGCTACACCTTC. This codes for CASSRGRGDYGYTF.

The chain uses TRBV7-8 and TRBJ2-7; 7 bases line up with TRBD1. The germline V gene has CDR1 SGHVS and CDR2 FQNEAQ. Trimming at V came to 1 base and at J to 5 bases, leaving 5 bases not matched to a gene. The length of the CDR3 is 14 residues. CDR3 DNA: TGTGCCAGCAGCTTAGGACAGGGAACCAACGAGCAGTACTTC. Translating it yields CASSLGQGTNEQYF. The entire variable domain, with the rest obtained from reference TRBV7-8 and TRBJ2-7, is as follows: GAGVSQSPRYKVAKRGQDVALRCDPISGHVSLFWYQQALGQGPEFLTYFQNEAQLDKSGLPSDRFFAERPEGSVSTLKIQRTQQEDSAVYLCASSLGQGTNEQYFGPGTRLTVT.

The rearrangement uses TRBV5-6 and TRBJ1-2, with D perhaps TRBD1 (5 bases). The V gene lost 2 bases and the J gene lost 2 bases, with 16 bases spanning the gap. Per the germline V gene, CDR1 is SGHDT and CDR2 is YYEEEE. This CDR3 spans 16 amino acids. The CDR3 nucleotides are TGTGCCAGCAGCTTAATTTTGGACATGGGCAACTATGGCTACACCTTC. Protein sequence: CASSLILDMGNYGYTF.

J is TRBJ1-1 and V is TRBV29-1; maybe TRBD1 (6 bases). Trimming stripped 7 bases from V and 1 base from J, with 13 bases between. The CDR3 is made up of 13 amino acids. Germline V gene sequence: CDR1 SQVTM, CDR2 ANQGSEA. The CDR3 protein is CSGGRGGNTEAFF. CDR3 nucleotides: TGCAGCGGGGGCAGGGGTGGGAACACTGAAGCTTTCTTT. Based on the CDR3 plus reference TRBV29-1 and TRBJ1-1, the full variable domain is SAVISQKPSRDICQRGTSLTIQCQVDSQVTMMFWYRQQPGQSLTLIATANQGSEATYESGFVIDKFPISRPNLTFSTLTVSNMSPEDSSIYLCSGGRGGNTEAFFGQGTRLTVV.

The chain recombines TRBV18 with TRBJ2-1; 7 nucleotides align to TRBD2. The junction had 10 bases not matched to a gene; V was cut back by 8 bases and J by 6 bases. Germline V CDR1 and CDR2: KGHSH, LQKENI. The CDR3 loop spans 14 amino acids. CDR3 sequence: CASERGDLANEQFF. The CDR3 nucleotides read TGTGCCAGCGAGCGGGGTGACCTTGCCAATGAGCAGTTCTTC.

The chain carries TRBV4-1 and TRBJ2-1; TRBD2 matches 9 bases. Looked up from germline, CDR1 is MGHRA and CDR2 is YSYEKL. The ends lost 2 bases at V and 10 bases at J; junction bases unmatched: 12. The CDR3 loop spans 16 amino acids. CDR3 bases: TGCGCCAGCAGCCAACTCTGGCGGGAGGGCCGACGGGAGCAGTTCTTC. It is translated as CASSQLWREGRREQFF.

V usage is TRBV19 and J usage is TRBJ1-2, with 7 bases fitting TRBD1. The CDR3 is 14 residues long. The V segment lost 6 bases and the J segment 0 bases; nucleotides outside the gene matches: 4. Germline V CDR1 and CDR2: LNHDA, SQIVND (reference sequence). DNA of the CDR3: TGTGCCAGTAGGAGGGGACAGACTAACTATGGCTACACCTTC. Encoded protein: CASRRGQTNYGYTF.

The chain carries TRBV28 and TRBJ2-3, with a tentative D call TRBD1 (6 bases). The V end lost 2 bases, the J end lost 3 bases, and 21 bases lay between the germline ends. The germline V gene has CDR1 MDHEN and CDR2 SYDVKM. CDR3 length: 18 amino acids. The CDR3 region is CASSLRPGRTGNTDTQYF. DNA for the CDR3: TGTGCCAGCAGTTTAAGACCCGGAAGAACAGGGAATACAGATACGCAGTATTTT.

The chain is built from TRBV5-6 and TRBJ1-6; D remains unclear. Trimming removed 0 bases at V and 7 bases at J, with 8 bases between. Germline V CDR1 and CDR2: SGHDT, YYEEEE. This CDR3 contains 14 residues. The CDR3 loop reads CASSLVEGNSPLHF. CDR3 DNA: TGTGCCAGCAGCTTGGTGGAGGGAAATTCACCCCTCCACTTT.

This sequence joins TRBV28 and TRBJ2-2, with a possible D match to TRBD1 (6 bases). V was shortened by 4 bases and J by 0 bases, with 18 bases between the two germline ends. The CDR3 runs 18 residues. Germline CDR1 and CDR2: MDHEN and SYDVKM. As DNA, the CDR3 is TGTGCCAGCAGTTCTATATTAGGGGGAATTCCGAACACCGGGGAGCTGTTTTTT. It is translated as CASSSILGGIPNTGELFF.

The chain has TRBV7-8 and TRBJ2-3, with TRBD2 matching 7 bases. The germline V gene has CDR1 SGHVS and CDR2 FQNEAQ. The CDR3 covers 18 residues. Trimming at V came to 4 bases and at J to 0 bases, leaving 13 bases not matched to a gene. The CDR3 coding sequence is TGTGCCAGCAGCTCCGAAACGGGAGGCCATGCTAGCACAGATACGCAGTATTTT. Its protein product is CASSSETGGHASTDTQYF.

The chain couples TRBV6-6 to TRBJ1-2; 7 bases align to TRBD1. The CDR3 sequence is 15 residues long. The germline gives CDR1 MNHNY, CDR2 SVGAGI (reference sequence). Trimming removed 7 bases from V and 4 bases from J; junction bases left unmatched: 12. The CDR3 bases are TGTGCCAGCATCCAACTTGAAGGGGGCGTCTATGGCTACACCTTC. It yields the protein CASIQLEGGVYGYTF.

This sequence joins TRBV4-1 and TRBJ1-5, with TRBD1 matching over 7 bases. Losses at the gene ends were 1 base for V and 5 bases for J; bases not matched to a gene: 8. CDR1 is MGHRA and CDR2 is YSYEKL in the germline V gene. The CDR3 extends over 16 amino acids. The CDR3: CASSQVRTGGHQPQHF. Here the CDR3 DNA reads TGCGCCAGCAGCCAAGTGCGGACAGGAGGACATCAGCCCCAGCATTTT.

CDR3 coding DNA: TGTGCCAGCAGCTTTGTGGACAGCCTTCTCACAGATACGCAGTATTTT. Encoded protein: CASSFVDSLLTDTQYF. The gene calls are TRBV7-8 and TRBJ2-3; TRBD1 is a possible D gene (6 bases). The V and J ends lost 3 bases and 2 bases respectively, with 15 bases between them. The CDR3 has 16 amino acids. CDR1 is SGHVS, CDR2 FQNEAQ, per germline. Filled out from reference TRBV7-8 and TRBJ2-3, the complete variable domain reads GAGVSQSPRYKVAKRGQDVALRCDPISGHVSLFWYQQALGQGPEFLTYFQNEAQLDKSGLPSDRFFAERPEGSVSTLKIQRTQQEDSAVYLCASSFVDSLLTDTQYFGPGTRLTVL.